What follows is one T cell receptor beta chain and its context. Its antigen is not known. The table came from immunoSEQ multiplex PCR; TCRdb's copy has only in-frame clones and leaves some out. This table has about 140,000 clones, 92% appearing once. The data originate from a study of T cell responses to AZD1222 COVID-19 vaccine. Overall study: Pooling covered second doses at about 4 or about 12 weeks.

Study-level findings and limits: Nearly half of the spike-specific TCRs reportedly recognize variant regions that carry no mutations. The study found Spike-specific TCR breadth and depth rose after two AZD1222 doses. Donor demographics were predominantly white British with a female majority; clonal diversity may be underestimated.

Per the germline V gene, CDR1 is SGHNT and CDR2 is YENEEA. V lost 1 base and J lost 8; bases outside the gene matches: 3. The CDR3 extends over 15 amino acids. V and J are TRBV11-3 and TRBJ2-1; 12 bases agree with TRBD2. Here the sequenced sample was peripheral blood, taken on day 0 of AZD1222 vaccination. The receptor was derived from an adult in good health. The CDR3 here is CASSLGLAGAYEQFF. The CDR3 bases are TGTGCCAGCAGCTTAGGACTAGCGGGAGCTTATGAGCAGTTCTTC.